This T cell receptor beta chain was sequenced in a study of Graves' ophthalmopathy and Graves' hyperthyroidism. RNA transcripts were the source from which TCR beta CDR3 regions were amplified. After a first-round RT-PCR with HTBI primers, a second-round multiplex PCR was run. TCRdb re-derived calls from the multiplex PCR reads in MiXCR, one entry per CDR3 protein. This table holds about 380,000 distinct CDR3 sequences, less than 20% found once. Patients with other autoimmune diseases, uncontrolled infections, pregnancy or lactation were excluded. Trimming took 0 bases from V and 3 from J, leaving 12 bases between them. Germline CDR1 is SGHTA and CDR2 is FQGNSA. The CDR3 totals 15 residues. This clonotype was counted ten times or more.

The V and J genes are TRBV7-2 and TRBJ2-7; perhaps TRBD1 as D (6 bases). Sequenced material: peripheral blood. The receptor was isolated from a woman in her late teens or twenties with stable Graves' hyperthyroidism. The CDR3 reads CASSLAGAGHYEQYF. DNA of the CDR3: TGTGCCAGCAGCTTAGCGGGGGCAGGGCACTACGAGCAGTACTTC.